This T cell receptor (beta chain) was recorded in a study of beta chain features in type 1 diabetes. Study-wide context: Healthy donors, compared against patients, showed similar age, gender and cell yields. Whole-study findings and limits: A moderate, significant TCRB CDR3 shortening appeared in type 1 diabetes across four CD4+ subsets.

This CDR3 comprises 14 residues. Per germline, CDR1 LNHDA and CDR2 SQIVND (reference sequence). V gave up 6 bases and J gave up 0 bases, with 11 bases separating them. Regarding this clone: Its antigen remains unknown.

Isolated RNA was reverse transcribed in full, so expressed TCRB transcripts were sequenced. Some clones are missing from TCRdb's copy, which holds only in-frame ones; the method was immunoSEQ multiplex PCR. The sample holds under 850,000 clones; roughly 12% are singletons and the top ten take 0.02% to 0.025%. On average, the one heparinised blood draw given by each donor was approximately 100 mL. The sample consisted of naive CD4+ T cells from blood. The chain links TRBV19 to TRBJ1-2; D ambiguous. This clonotype originated in a man aged 18 to 29 with type 1 diabetes. The CDR3 coding sequence is TGTGCCAGTAGCGGCAGACCGACTAACTATGGCTACACCTTC. It is translated as CASSGRPTNYGYTF.